This TCR beta chain was obtained from a study of blood T cell repertoires in COVID-19. The CDR3 runs 11 residues. The germline V gene has CDR1 SGHNT and CDR2 YYREEE (reference sequence). V lost 3 bases and J 4 bases, leaving 2 bases between the germline ends. Sequenced by immunoSEQ multiplex PCR; TCRdb stores in-frame clones only, minus some. The table lists 120,000 or so clones, 80% of them singletons. The sequence was obtained from a man aged 60 to 75 with active or convalescent COVID-19. Sequencing was done on a sample of peripheral blood. The chain is built from TRBV5-4 and TRBJ2-1, with D hard to call. The CDR3 DNA follows: TGTGCCAGCAGCTCGTACAATGAGCAGTTCTTC. This translates into CASSSYNEQFF.